This TCR beta chain emerged from a study of blood T cells in healthy people across ages (dated by TCRdb to the mid-2010s). Context from the whole study: In model experiments, roughly one uniquely barcoded TCR beta cDNA molecule per two T cells was captured by template switching. The study measured age-related changes in TCR beta repertoire diversity using deep sequencing normalized with unique cDNA molecular identifiers. Using the same blood draw, the study looked at two additional independent replicas of 1 million unique cDNA reads for two donors, one aged 18 to 30 and the other aged 80 or older. To avoid experimental bias, donors of different ages were spread randomly across the sequencing lanes. Donors were grouped into four age groups: young (average approximately 16 years), middle-aged (approximately 41), aged (over 55) and long-lived (about 89).

The donors were roughly 38 Caucasian individuals from Russia, aged 6 to 90 years, who were systemically healthy. Around 9.7 milliliters of peripheral blood were collected from each donor into EDTA-treated Vacutainer tubes. Ficoll-Paque density-gradient centrifugation was used to isolate PBMCs, with at least 6 million per sample. Total RNA, at least 6 micrograms per sample, was extracted from PBMCs with Trizol reagent. For every donor, flow cytometry on a PBMC aliquot measured the percentage of naive CD45RAhigh/CD27high T cells. This clonotype was recorded only once. Its antigen remains unidentified. Per-base qualities were not stored, and no clone one base away is much larger. The investigation overall reported the following: Estimates of total diversity based on one million sequenced T cells were considered lower bounds and underestimates. The CMV infection status of donors was not known, potentially confounding age-related changes in expanded clonotypes. Bulk unsorted PBMC profiling prevented conclusive comparison of naive and antigen-experienced compartments. As age increased, observed TCR beta diversity per million T cells dropped in a roughly linear way, and a significant reduction was already evident by age 40. Compared with the aged group, the long-lived group had more naive CD4+ T cells, fewer expanded clones and increased TCR diversity, a pattern suggesting age selection. Observed TCR beta diversity correlated strongly with the percentage of naive T cells measured by flow cytometry.

The method was 5' RACE. The run used an Illumina HiSeq 2500. A second PCR of roughly 7 to 11 cycles was run with a J-beta primer mix and a sample-barcoded 5' primer. Each TCR beta cDNA molecule received a unique molecular identifier from a template-switch 5' adaptor carrying 12 random nucleotides. At least 2.5 million CDR3-containing paired-end reads were obtained from each sample. All of the RNA was converted into first-strand cDNA using the Mint cDNA synthesis kit, with a TRBC-specific oligonucleotide serving as the primer. All cDNA was treated with uracil-DNA glycosylase and then went through a first 18-cycle PCR with the universal primers M1SS and BC2_uni_R. Per the source publication's procedure: For normalization, 1 million high-quality reads, each with a distinct molecular identifier, were randomly selected from each sample. Reads with shared molecular identifiers were discarded instead of being binned into consensus sequences. MiTCR, set to a Q25 quality threshold and the strictest error-elimination algorithm, was used for CDR3 identification, clonotype clustering and error correction. A nonparametric unseen species model using Euler transformation provided a lower-bound estimate of total TCR beta diversity. The public reads were reanalyzed by TCRdb: fastp trimming at Q25, MiXCR alignment, in-frame beta chains only. Each record represents a unique CDR3 protein, reported with the most common genes and DNA among its rows. Clone size and V and J calls follow TCRdb, not the original study. The sample includes about 1,500,000 distinct CDR3 sequences, with about 43% observed a single time. The ten biggest clones cover 6.5% to 10% of the sample.

The clonotype comes from a woman between 18 and 29 years old in good health. The sample comprised blood.

The DNA is TGTGCCAGCAGAACACTAACCCTAGCCAAAAACATTCAGTACTTC. Translation gives CASRTLTLAKNIQYF. The chain links TRBV2 with TRBJ2-7, with no confident D gene call. The J call may be in error: the DNA end matches TRBJ2-4 better. Sequences SNHLY (CDR1) and FYNNEI (CDR2) are obtained from the germline V gene. From cysteine to phenylalanine, the CDR3 is 15 amino acids long. CDR3 DNA is the only sequence kept; it has 45 bases, read in frame from the first base.